This T cell receptor beta chain comes out of a study of T cells in Graves' hyperthyroidism and ophthalmopathy. Amplification yielded TCR beta CDR3 regions, with RNA transcripts as the source. HTBI primers drove first-round RT-PCR of the TCR CDR3. TCRdb ran MiXCR on the multiplex PCR reads and lists one entry per CDR3 protein. The table lists 300,000 to 450,000 distinct CDR3 sequences, 15% of them singletons, with around a third in the top ten. Trimming cost V 0 bases and J 7 bases; bases outside gene matches: 11. This CDR3 spans 17 amino acids. Per germline, CDR1 LGHNA and CDR2 YNFKEQ. This clonotype has only a few counts. Clinical symptoms, serum thyroxine, TRAb, thyroid ultrasound and orbital computed tomography established diagnosis.

Sequencing was performed on blood. This TCR was recovered from a woman in her twenties or thirties with Graves' hyperthyroidism. The J gene is TRBJ2-7, the V gene TRBV4-2; 11 bases are shared with TRBD2. The CDR3 is CASSQELRTSGSGEQYF. The CDR3 nucleotides read TGTGCCAGCAGCCAAGAGCTCCGGACTAGCGGGTCCGGGGAGCAGTACTTC.